This is a list of T cell receptor beta chains from one sample in a study of cytomegalovirus exposure and HLA in healthy donors. Method: immunoSEQ multiplex PCR; TCRdb's copy keeps in-frame clones and lacks some. The table lists about 190,000 clones, roughly 76% of them singletons, with 2.1% in the top ten. The source material was PBMCs. The receptors stem from a young woman in good health and CMV-seropositive. The CDR3 runs from the conserved cysteine through the conserved F or W. D genes are given only for firm matches. Some rows have no size entry. The others give once, few or many, or a class for an expanded clone.

V gene	J gene	clone size	D gene	CDR3 DNA	CDR3 protein
TRBV7-2	TRBJ1-2	once	.	TGTGCCAGCAGCTTAGCGTGGGGCCCAAAGGGCTACACCTTC	CASSLAWGPKGYTF
TRBV11-2	TRBJ2-2	few	.	TGTGCCAGCAGCTTAGATCTAGTGGGCGGGGAGCTGTTTTTT	CASSLDLVGGELFF
TRBV5-1	TRBJ2-7	.	TRBD2	TGCGCCAGCAGCCCCGGACTAGCGGGAGGTTGGGTCCACGAGCAGTACTTC	CASSPGLAGGWVHEQYF
TRBV5-1	TRBJ2-3	.	TRBD1	TGCGCCAGCAGCATTACTCGGACAGGGGTGGCAGATACGCAGTATTTT	CASSITRTGVADTQYF
TRBV6-6	TRBJ1-6	.	TRBD1	TGTGCCAGCATCACATCGGGGACAGGGAATTCACCCCTCCACTTT	CASITSGTGNSPLHF
TRBV6-5	TRBJ1-2	.	.	TGTGCCAGCAGCCTCTCCGGGGTGAGAGGCTACACCTTC	CASSLSGVRGYTF
TRBV7-2	TRBJ2-1	.	TRBD2	TGTGCCAGCAGCTTAATACGCAGCGGGGGTAACAATGAGCAGTTCTTC	CASSLIRSGGNNEQFF
TRBV28	TRBJ1-1	.	.	TGTGCCACCACTTTTGGGGCGATCGGAACTGAAGCTTTCTTT	CATTFGAIGTEAFF
TRBV27	TRBJ1-1	.	.	TGTGCCACCCGTACAGGGATCGGCACTGAAGCTTTCTTT	CATRTGIGTEAFF
TRBV19	TRBJ1-5	.	.	TGTGCCAGTAGTCCTTCTTTGGTCAGTAGCCAGCCCCAGCATTTT	CASSPSLVSSQPQHF
TRBV6-5	TRBJ2-3	.	TRBD1	TGTGCCAGCAGCTGGACAGGGGGCGCAGATACGCAGTATTTT	CASSWTGGADTQYF
TRBV5-1	TRBJ2-5	few	TRBD1	TGCGCCAGCAGCCCCCCGGGACAGCAAGAGACCCAGTACTTC	CASSPPGQQETQYF
TRBV6-5	TRBJ1-1	.	.	TGTGCCAGCAGTTACTTACAGGAACACACTGAAGCTTTCTTT	CASSYLQEHTEAFF
TRBV7-6	TRBJ1-5	.	.	TGTGCCAGCAGCTTAGGGCAACAGGGTTTGAGCCAGCCCCAGCATTTT	CASSLGQQGLSQPQHF
TRBV6-6	TRBJ2-3	.	.	TGTGCCAGCAGTTACTATGGACAGTTCACAGATACGCAGTATTTT	CASSYYGQFTDTQYF
TRBV5-4	TRBJ1-3	once	TRBD1	TGTGCCAGCAGCCCAGGGACAGGGGGGTTTGGAAACACCATATATTTT	CASSPGTGGFGNTIYF
TRBV7-8	TRBJ2-7	once	.	TGTGCCAGCATGGTTAGCGCAAAAACCTACGAGCAGTACTTC	CASMVSAKTYEQYF
TRBV11-1	TRBJ1-1	.	.	TGTGCCAGCAGCCACAAGGTCAGGGCTAACACTGAAGCTTTCTTT	CASSHKVRANTEAFF
TRBV9	TRBJ2-4	.	.	TGTGCCAGCAGCGGACAGGTCAAAAACATTCAGTACTTC	CASSGQVKNIQYF
TRBV28	TRBJ2-7	.	.	TGTGCCAGCAGTTTATTCCTCGGGACTTTCTCCTACGAGCAGTACTTC	CASSLFLGTFSYEQYF
TRBV7-8	TRBJ2-2	.	.	TGTGCCAGCAGCTTATATGCCGGGGAGCTGTTTTTT	CASSLYAGELFF